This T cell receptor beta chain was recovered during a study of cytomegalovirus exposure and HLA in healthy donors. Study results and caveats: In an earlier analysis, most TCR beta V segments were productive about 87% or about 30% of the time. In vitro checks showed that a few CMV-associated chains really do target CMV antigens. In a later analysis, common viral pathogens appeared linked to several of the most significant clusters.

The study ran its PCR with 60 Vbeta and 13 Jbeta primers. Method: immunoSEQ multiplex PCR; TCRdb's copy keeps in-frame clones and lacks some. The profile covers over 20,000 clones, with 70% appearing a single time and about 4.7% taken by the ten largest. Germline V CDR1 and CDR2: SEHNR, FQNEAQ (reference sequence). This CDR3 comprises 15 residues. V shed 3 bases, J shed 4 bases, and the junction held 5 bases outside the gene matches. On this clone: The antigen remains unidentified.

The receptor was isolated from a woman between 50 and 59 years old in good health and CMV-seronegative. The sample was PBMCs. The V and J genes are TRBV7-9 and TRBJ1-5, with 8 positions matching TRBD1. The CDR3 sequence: CASSLDRVGNQPQHF. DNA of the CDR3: TGTGCCAGCAGCTTGGACAGGGTAGGGAATCAGCCCCAGCATTTT.